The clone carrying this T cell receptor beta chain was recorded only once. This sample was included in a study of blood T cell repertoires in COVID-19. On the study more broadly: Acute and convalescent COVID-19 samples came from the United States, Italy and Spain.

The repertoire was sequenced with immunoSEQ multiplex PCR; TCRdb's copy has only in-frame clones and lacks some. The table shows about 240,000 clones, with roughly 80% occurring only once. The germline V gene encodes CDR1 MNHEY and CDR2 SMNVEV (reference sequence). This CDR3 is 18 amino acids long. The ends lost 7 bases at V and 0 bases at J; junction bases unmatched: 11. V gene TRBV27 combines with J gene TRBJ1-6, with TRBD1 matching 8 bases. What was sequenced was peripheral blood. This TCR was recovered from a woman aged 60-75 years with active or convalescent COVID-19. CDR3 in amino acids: CASKEDRASSSYNSPLHF. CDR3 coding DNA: TGTGCCAGCAAAGAGGACAGGGCCTCCAGCTCCTATAATTCACCCCTCCACTTT.